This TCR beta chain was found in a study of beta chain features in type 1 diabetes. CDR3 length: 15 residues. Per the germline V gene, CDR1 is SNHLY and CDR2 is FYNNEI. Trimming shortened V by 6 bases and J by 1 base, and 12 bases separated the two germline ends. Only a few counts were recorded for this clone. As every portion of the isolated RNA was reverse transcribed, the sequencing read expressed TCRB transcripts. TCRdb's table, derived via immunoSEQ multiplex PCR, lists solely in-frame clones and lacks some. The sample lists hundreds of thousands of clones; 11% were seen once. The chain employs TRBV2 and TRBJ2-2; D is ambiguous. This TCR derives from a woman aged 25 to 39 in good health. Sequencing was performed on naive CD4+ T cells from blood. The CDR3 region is CASRSLARNTGELFF. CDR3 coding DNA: TGTGCCAGCAGATCACTCGCCCGGAACACCGGGGAGCTGTTTTTT.